The sequence of this TCR beta chain was determined in a study of early T cells in non-severe SARS-CoV-2 infection. Overall study: Sequencing used unsorted whole-blood bulk RNA, so chains lack pairing.

TCRdb re-derived calls from the 5' RACE reads in MiXCR, one entry per CDR3 protein. The sample comprises 75,000 to 100,000 distinct CDR3 sequences, roughly 15% of which are singletons, and just under 0.6% rests with the top ten. The table lists this clonotype with many counts. Trimming took off 4 bases at V and 6 bases at J, with 10 bases between the two ends. The CDR3 contains 14 residues. Germline V gene sequence: CDR1 MGHRA, CDR2 YSYEKL. Source material: whole blood. This clonotype was sampled from an adult who was a healthcare worker with PCR-confirmed SARS-CoV-2 infection or an uninfected control (not recorded which). The rearrangement uses TRBV4-1 and TRBJ1-6, with a tentative D call TRBD1 (5 bases). CDR3 amino acids: CASSPRVLNSPLHF. CDR3 DNA sequence: TGCGCCAGCAGCCCCAGGGTTCTTAATTCACCCCTCCACTTT.